This TCR beta chain was observed in a study of T cell changes during pregnancy in multiple sclerosis. Assay: immunoSEQ multiplex PCR; the TCRdb copy retains only in-frame clones and omits some. The data hold about 40,000 clones, with roughly 94% observed a single time. This CDR3 contains 16 residues. Germline loops: CDR1 SGHRS, CDR2 YFSETQ. V was clipped by 4 bases and J by 3 bases; unmatched bases: 8. This clone showed up just once. The chain uses TRBV5-1 and TRBJ2-3; TRBD2 aligns across 10 bases. The material was CD4+ T cells from peripheral blood mononuclear cells, obtained in the third trimester of pregnancy. This receptor was identified in a female donor with multiple sclerosis, enrolled in a pregnancy study. The CDR3 region is CASSAGSSGSTDTQYF. CDR3 sequence (DNA): TGCGCCAGCAGCGCTGGATCTAGCGGGAGTACAGATACGCAGTATTTT. Full variable domain (rest looked up from reference TRBV5-1 and TRBJ2-3): KAGVTQTPRYLIKTRGQQVTLSCSPISGHRSVSWYQQTPGQGLQFLFEYFSETQRNKGNFPGRFSGRQFSNSRSEMNVSTLELGDSALYLCASSAGSSGSTDTQYFGPGTRLTVL.